These 14 T cell receptor beta chains originate from one sample sequenced in a study of early T cells in non-severe SARS-CoV-2 infection (dated by TCRdb to about 2021). The receptor library was made with 5' RACE. Sequencing instrument: NextSeq 500. The public reads were quality trimmed at Q25 with fastp and then assembled into clones with MiXCR by TCRdb, keeping productive beta chains. Each CDR3 protein appears once, grouped with its most common genes and DNA. The sample records some 58,000 distinct CDR3 sequences, over 10% of which are singletons. The leading ten clones occupy 3.5% to 5% of the sample. The sequenced material came from whole blood. These receptor sequences come from an adult who was a healthcare worker with PCR-confirmed SARS-CoV-2 infection or an uninfected control (not recorded which).

The genes are TRBV27 and TRBJ1-5; D uncertain. V dropped 0 bases and J dropped 2 bases, with 8 bases sitting between them. Germline V CDR1 and CDR2: MNHEY, SMNVEV (reference sequence). This CDR3 has 15 amino acids. The CDR3 DNA follows: TGTGCCAGCAGTTTATCGCTCACAGGCAATCAGCCCCAGCATTTT. Amino acids: CASSLSLTGNQPQHF.

In this sample, this clonotype turned up a few times. This chain links TRBV29-1 with TRBJ2-5; D is perhaps TRBD2 (6 bases). V was trimmed by 0 bases and J by 5 bases, leaving 16 bases between them. The germline gives CDR1 SQVTM, CDR2 ANQGSEA. The CDR3 is made up of 15 amino acids. The DNA for the CDR3 is TGCAGCGTTGAAGATTATGGGACTTACCGGGAGACCCAGTACTTC. Encoded protein: CSVEDYGTYRETQYF.

This clonotype was counted only a few times. The rearrangement joins TRBV7-2 to TRBJ2-7; D gene unclear. The CDR3 runs to 14 residues. CDR1 and CDR2 (germline): SGHTA, FQGNSA. The V end was cut by 2 bases, the J end by 5 bases, with 13 bases between. The CDR3 DNA is TGTGCCAGCAGCTTAATGGGCGCGCCCAACGAGCAGTACTTC. It translates to CASSLMGAPNEQYF. The variable domain in full, completed from reference TRBV7-2 and TRBJ2-7, reads GAGVSQSPSNKVTEKGKDVELRCDPISGHTALYWYRQSLGQGLEFLIYFQGNSAPDKSGLPSDRFSAERTGGSVSTLTIQRTQQEDSAVYLCASSLMGAPNEQYFGPGTRLTVT.

The CDR3 sequence: CASSGGGTDTQYF. Written as DNA, the CDR3 is TGTGCCAGCAGCGGGGGTGGCACAGATACGCAGTATTTT. The rearrangement links TRBV7-9 to TRBJ2-3; D might be TRBD1 or TRBD2, each matching 5 bases. Germline CDR1 is SEHNR and CDR2 is FQNEAQ (reference sequence). V was pared by 5 bases and J by 1 base, with 7 bases between. The CDR3 runs 13 residues.

The CDR3: CASGLNTASSGNTIYF. The CDR3 DNA reads TGTGCCAGCGGTCTAAATACAGCTAGCTCTGGAAACACCATATATTTT. The chain carries TRBV7-2 and TRBJ1-3; no clear D. The CDR3 sequence is 16 residues long. V was clipped by 8 bases and J by 0 bases, with 17 bases between them. Germline lookup yields CDR1 SGHTA and CDR2 FQGNSA.

This clonotype appeared many times. V gene TRBV15 combines with J gene TRBJ1-6; D not resolved. Looked up from germline, CDR1 is LNHNV and CDR2 is YYDKDF (reference sequence). Deletions cut 1 base from V and 7 bases from J, with 8 bases between. The CDR3 sequence is 14 residues long. The CDR3 here is CATSRGGENSPLHF. CDR3 coding DNA: TGTGCCACCAGCAGAGGTGGGGAAAATTCACCCCTCCACTTT.

This clonotype has a handful of counts. The chain combines TRBV10-2 with TRBJ1-1; TRBD1 is a possible D gene (5 bases). V lost 0 bases and J lost 1, with 15 bases in between. Per germline, CDR1 WSHSY and CDR2 SAAADI. The CDR3 contains 17 residues. CDR3 in amino acids: CASSESIGLGENTEAFF. The DNA of the CDR3 is TGCGCCAGCAGTGAGTCAATTGGGCTGGGGGAGAACACTGAAGCTTTCTTT.

The chain is built from TRBV2 and TRBJ1-5; D gene ambiguous. V lost 5 bases and J lost 1, with 9 bases in between. Germline V gene sequence: CDR1 SNHLY, CDR2 FYNNEI. This CDR3 is built from 14 residues. This CDR3 is CASSPEASNQPQHF. For the CDR3, the DNA is TGTGCCAGCAGTCCGGAGGCCAGCAATCAGCCCCAGCATTTT.

The chain couples TRBV12-3 or TRBV12-4 to TRBJ1-1; D is unclear. V was cut by 7 bases and J by 1 base, with 10 bases left in between. The CDR3 is made up of 13 amino acids. The CDR3: CASTPDGNTEAFF. In DNA form, the CDR3 reads TGTGCCAGCACCCCTGACGGGAACACTGAAGCTTTCTTT.

This clonotype appeared once. The chain couples TRBV5-1 to TRBJ2-3; D is unclear. This CDR3 region has 13 residues. Germline CDR1 reads SGHRS; CDR2 reads YFSETQ. With 0 bases removed from V and 4 bases from J, the gap between germline ends came to 6 bases. The CDR3 DNA sequence: TGCGCCAGCAGCTTGGTTGCGCCAGATACGCAGTATTTT. It yields the protein CASSLVAPDTQYF.

This chain joins TRBV20-1 and TRBJ2-1; the D gene is possibly TRBD2 (6 bases). CDR1 is DFQATT and CDR2 is SNEGSKA in the germline V gene (reference sequence). V was pared by 0 bases and J by 6 bases, with 15 bases between. There are 15 residues in the CDR3. Here the CDR3 reads CSARDLGGVINEQFF. DNA for the CDR3: TGCAGTGCTAGAGATCTTGGCGGGGTGATCAATGAGCAGTTCTTC.

This clonotype was counted at least ten times. The chain links TRBV5-4 to TRBJ2-3, with 8 nucleotides matching TRBD2. Per germline, CDR1 SGHNT and CDR2 YYREEE (reference sequence). CDR3 length equals 16 residues. The trim removed 0 bases at V and 3 bases at J, leaving 6 bases unmatched. CDR3 in amino acids: CASSLGGLGRTDTQYF. CDR3 nucleotide sequence: TGTGCCAGCAGCTTGGGGGGACTAGGTCGGACAGATACGCAGTATTTT. The full variable domain, its missing parts supplied by reference TRBV5-4 and TRBJ2-3, is ETGVTQSPTHLIKTRGQQVTLRCSSQSGHNTVSWYQQALGQGPQFIFQYYREEENGRGNFPPRFSGLQFPNYSSELNVNALELDDSALYLCASSLGGLGRTDTQYFGPGTRLTVL.

The chain carries TRBV7-9 and TRBJ2-5; TRBD2 matches at 8 bases. V dropped 1 base and J dropped 4; count of bases not matched to a gene: 5. This CDR3 spans 15 amino acids. From germline, CDR1 is SEHNR and CDR2 FQNEAQ (reference sequence). This CDR3 reads CASSLVGGDRETQYF. The CDR3 nucleotides are TGTGCCAGCAGCTTAGTCGGGGGGGATCGAGAGACCCAGTACTTC.

V usage is TRBV4-1 and J usage is TRBJ2-1, with TRBD2 identical over 8 bases. The germline V gene has CDR1 MGHRA and CDR2 YSYEKL. The CDR3 contains 17 residues. With 0 bases clipped from V and 5 bases from J, the junction kept 9 bases outside the gene matches. The CDR3 region is CASSQESRAGANNEQFF. CDR3 DNA: TGCGCCAGCAGCCAAGAAAGCAGAGCGGGGGCTAACAATGAGCAGTTCTTC.